Below, 14 T cell receptor beta chains from the same sample are listed, as sequenced in a study of beta chain features in type 1 diabetes. The authors reverse transcribed all of the isolated RNA, so sequencing captured expressed TCRB transcripts. Libraries were prepared by immunoSEQ multiplex PCR; TCRdb keeps only in-frame clonotypes and omits some of them. Among hundreds of thousands of clones listed, approximately 28% were seen once. The sequenced material came from naive CD4+ T cells from blood. All receptors come from a young man in good health.

This clone appeared a few times. This sample also contains other DNA sequences that code for the same CDR3. The chain has TRBV30 and TRBJ1-4; D remains ambiguous. Germline V lookup: CDR1 GTSNPN, CDR2 SVGIG (reference sequence). V lost 0 bases and J 8 bases, leaving 10 bases between the germline ends. The CDR3 extends over 13 amino acids. The CDR3 DNA sequence: TGTGCCTGGAGTGTACGGGCAGACGAAAAACTGTTTTTT. Protein sequence: CAWSVRADEKLFF.

The rearrangement joins TRBV19 to TRBJ2-1, with TRBD1 as a possible D gene (5 bases). The CDR3 is made up of 14 amino acids. Germline V gives CDR1 LNHDA, CDR2 SQIVND (reference sequence). V dropped 0 bases and J dropped 9 bases, with 12 bases sitting between them. The DNA for the CDR3 is TGTGCCAGTAGTATAGAACCAGGGCTGGTTGAGCAGTTCTTC. It encodes CASSIEPGLVEQFF.

Only a few counts were recorded for this clone. The rearrangement uses TRBV30 and TRBJ2-5; TRBD2 matches at 8 bases. CDR3 length equals 13 residues. Germline V gene sequence: CDR1 GTSNPN, CDR2 SVGIG (reference sequence). The V segment lost 6 bases and the J segment 4 bases; nucleotides outside the gene matches: 7. CDR3 nucleotide sequence: TGTGCCTGTACCACTAGCGGCCCAGAGACCCAGTACTTC. It specifies CACTTSGPETQYF.

The CDR3 region is CAISDEMGGRETGELFF. In nucleotides, the CDR3 is TGTGCCATCAGTGATGAAATGGGAGGGCGCGAGACCGGGGAGCTGTTTTTT. V is TRBV10-3 and J is TRBJ2-2, with 7 nucleotides matching TRBD2. V shed 3 bases, J shed 5 bases, and the junction held 12 bases outside the gene matches. Germline loops: CDR1 ENHRY, CDR2 SYGVKD. The length of the CDR3 is 17 residues.

This clone occurred a few times. The chain recombines TRBV30 with TRBJ1-6; D not certain. CDR1 is GTSNPN and CDR2 is SVGIG in the germline V gene (reference sequence). The CDR3 length is 13 residues. The ends were cut back, 5 bases at V and 4 bases at J, with 9 bases in the middle. CDR3: CAWRSQYNSPLHF. The DNA for the CDR3 is TGTGCCTGGCGTTCACAGTATAATTCACCCCTCCACTTT.

As to this clone: The same CDR3 also results from other DNA sequences found in this sample. The V gene is TRBV29-1, the J gene TRBJ2-7; 10 nucleotides agree with TRBD1. The V gene's germline CDR1 is SQVTM and CDR2 ANQGSEA. After removal of 3 bases from V and 1 base from J, the junction contained 3 bases not matched to a gene. The CDR3 consists of 14 residues. The CDR3 bases are TGCAGCGTTGAGGGGACAGGGGAATCCTACGAGCAGTACTTC. Translated: CSVEGTGESYEQYF.

This clone was seen more than once but under ten times. The V call is TRBV5-4, the J call TRBJ2-6; D not resolved. Germline loops: CDR1 SGHNT, CDR2 YYREEE (reference sequence). The CDR3 sequence is 14 residues long. V lost 1 base and J 2 bases, leaving 4 bases between the germline ends. The CDR3 DNA is TGTGCCAGCAGCTTGTGGGCTGGGGCCAACGTCCTGACTTTC. As protein: CASSLWAGANVLTF.

This clone was detected only a few times. The rearrangement uses TRBV25-1 and TRBJ2-6; D not certain. The V gene lost 8 bases and the J gene lost 4 bases, with 6 bases spanning the gap. Per germline, CDR1 MGHDK and CDR2 SYGVNS. CDR3 length: 12 amino acids. The CDR3 reads CASGIGANVLTF. The DNA for the CDR3 is TGTGCCAGCGGAATAGGGGCCAACGTCCTGACTTTC.

The rearrangement links TRBV6-4 to TRBJ2-6, with D possibly called TRBD1 or TRBD2 (5 bases each). Germline V CDR1 and CDR2: MRHNA, SNTAGT. Trimming removed 4 bases at V and 6 bases at J, with 19 bases between. The CDR3 consists of 17 residues. CDR3 coding DNA: TGTGCCAGCAGTGCCGGACCGGGAAGGGGATCGGCCAACGTCCTGACTTTC. Its protein is CASSAGPGRGSANVLTF.

The chain carries TRBV11-2 and TRBJ2-5; D not resolved. CDR1 is SGHAT and CDR2 is FQNNGV in the germline V gene. The V end lost 2 bases, the J end lost 1 base, and 2 bases lay between the germline ends. The CDR3 loop spans 12 amino acids. In nucleotides, the CDR3 is TGTGCCAGCAGCTTAATCCAAGAGACCCAGTACTTC. Protein sequence: CASSLIQETQYF.

This rearrangement joins TRBV7-9 to TRBJ2-7, with D possibly TRBD1 on 6 matching bases. CDR1 SEHNR and CDR2 FQNEAQ come from the germline V gene (reference sequence). This CDR3 is built from 14 residues. V was pared by 2 bases and J by 6 bases, with 14 bases between. For the CDR3, the DNA is TGTGCCAGCAGCTTACTACAGGAAGGGGGCGAGCAGTACTTC. Its translation: CASSLLQEGGEQYF. Full variable domain (outside the CDR3, taken from reference TRBV7-9 and TRBJ2-7): DTGVSQNPRHKITKRGQNVTFRCDPISEHNRLYWYRQTLGQGPEFLTYFQNEAQLEKSRLLSDRFSAERPKGSFSTLEIQRTEQGDSAMYLCASSLLQEGGEQYFGPGTRLTVT.

V usage is TRBV7-2 and J usage is TRBJ2-5; D possibly corresponds to TRBD2 (5 bases). Germline CDR1 SGHTA, CDR2 FQGNSA. The V end was cut by 5 bases, the J end by 3 bases, with 10 bases between. The CDR3 is 13 residues long. The CDR3 DNA reads as TGTGCCAGCAGCCGAGGGTACGAAGAGACCCAGTACTTC. Translating gives CASSRGYEETQYF.

The chain uses TRBV5-4 and TRBJ2-3; tentatively, D is TRBD2 (6 bases). Germline assignment: CDR1 SGHNT and CDR2 YYREEE (reference sequence). CDR3 length: 15 amino acids. Between the trimmed V and J ends, which lost 1 base and 0 bases, there was a span of 9 bases. CDR3 amino acids: CASSLPGVSTDTQYF. In DNA, the CDR3 is TGTGCCAGCAGCTTGCCGGGAGTTAGCACAGATACGCAGTATTTT. Full variable domain (missing parts from reference TRBV5-4 and TRBJ2-3): ETGVTQSPTHLIKTRGQQVTLRCSSQSGHNTVSWYQQALGQGPQFIFQYYREEENGRGNFPPRFSGLQFPNYSSELNVNALELDDSALYLCASSLPGVSTDTQYFGPGTRLTVL.

This clone occurred a few times. The chain carries TRBV11-1 and TRBJ1-2; D gene ambiguous. Per germline, CDR1 SGHAT and CDR2 FQDESV (reference sequence). V shed 2 bases and J shed 5 bases, with 6 bases lying between them. There are 12 residues in the CDR3. The CDR3 spells CASSLTGYGYTF. CDR3 nucleotide sequence: TGTGCCAGCAGCTTAACCGGATATGGCTACACCTTC.